These 22 T cell receptor beta chains share one sample of origin, sequenced in a study of OX40 agonist ivuxolimab in advanced cancers. Only in-frame clones appear in the TCRdb table, and some are missing; sequencing was by immunoSEQ multiplex PCR. The table records tens of thousands of clones, about nine tenths of them present only once. The starting material was CD4+ or CD8+ T cells sorted from blood, obtained in a trial of the OX40 agonist ivuxolimab. These receptors were obtained from an adult with an advanced solid tumor such as melanoma, head and neck, liver or kidney cancer.

V is TRBV4-2 and J is TRBJ2-3; 14 bases line up with TRBD2. The germline V gene encodes CDR1 LGHNA and CDR2 YNFKEQ. V shed 2 bases, J shed 1 base, and the junction held 14 bases outside the gene matches. This CDR3 region has 21 residues. DNA for the CDR3: TGTGCCAGCAGCCAACTCCGCGGGGGACTAGCGGGAGAGGGGGGCACAGATACGCAGTATTTT. It yields the protein CASSQLRGGLAGEGGTDTQYF.

V gene TRBV30 combines with J gene TRBJ2-2, with 11 positions matching TRBD2. CDR3 size: 15 residues. V shed 0 bases, J shed 6 bases, and the junction held 3 bases outside the gene matches. The germline gives CDR1 GTSNPN, CDR2 SVGIG (reference sequence). The CDR3, as DNA: TGTGCCTGGAGTGTTACTAGCGGGAGACCCGGGGAGCTGTTTTTT. This translates into CAWSVTSGRPGELFF.

V is TRBV10-3 and J is TRBJ1-5; TRBD1 agrees at 10 bases. Trimming took 4 bases from V and 7 from J; bases not matched to a gene: 4. The CDR3 has 14 residues. Germline lookup yields CDR1 ENHRY and CDR2 SYGVKD. The CDR3 loop is CAISGGTGDQPQHF. The CDR3 region has the DNA TGTGCCATCAGTGGCGGGACAGGGGACCAGCCCCAGCATTTT.

J is TRBJ2-7 and V is TRBV10-1, with 8 bases matching TRBD2. Trimming at V came to 2 bases and at J to 3 bases, leaving 9 bases not matched to a gene. Germline CDR1 reads WNHNN; CDR2 reads SYGVQD (reference sequence). There are 16 residues in the CDR3. In DNA, the CDR3 is TGCGCCAGCAGTGAGCTGACTAGCGAGACCTTCTACGAGCAGTACTTC. Amino acids: CASSELTSETFYEQYF.

The V and J genes are TRBV27 and TRBJ1-5; TRBD1 agrees at 9 bases. J gave up 6 bases and V 8 bases, and 8 bases lay outside the gene matches. The CDR3 runs 14 residues. In germline, CDR1 is MNHEY, CDR2 SMNVEV (reference sequence). CDR3 protein: CASSDRGGVQPQHF. DNA for the CDR3: TGTGCCAGCTCGGACAGGGGAGGGGTTCAGCCCCAGCATTTT.

Only one count was recorded for this clone. The chain links TRBV5-1 to TRBJ2-7, with D possibly matching TRBD1 (6 bases). The germline CDR1 and CDR2 sequences are SGHRS and YFSETQ. Trimming removed 4 bases from V and 5 bases from J, with 19 bases in between. This CDR3 spans 15 amino acids. The DNA of the CDR3 is TGCGCCAGCAGCCTCGGGACAACAAACCCCCACGAGCAGTACTTC. It is translated as CASSLGTTNPHEQYF.

The CDR3 DNA reads TGTGCCAGTAGTATAGGGAGGGACAGGGGGCGCAATCAGCCCCAGCATTTT. Translated: CASSIGRDRGRNQPQHF. J is TRBJ1-5 and V is TRBV19; 12 positions agree with TRBD1. The trim removed 1 base at V and 2 bases at J, leaving 3 bases unmatched. Per the germline V gene, CDR1 is LNHDA and CDR2 is SQIVND (reference sequence). The CDR3 has 17 amino acids.

This chain connects TRBV28 to TRBJ1-2; tentatively, D is TRBD1 (6 bases). The CDR3 is 16 amino acids. The V gene lost 10 bases and the J gene lost 3 bases, with 24 bases spanning the gap. The germline CDR1 and CDR2 sequences are MDHEN and SYDVKM. The CDR3 nucleotides read TGTGCCATCTATGCGAGGACAGCCTTAAGGGACTATGGCTACACCTTC. Translating gives CAIYARTALRDYGYTF.

The V and J genes are TRBV9 and TRBJ2-1, with 10 bases that match TRBD2. This CDR3 spans 15 amino acids. Per the germline V gene, CDR1 is SGDLS and CDR2 is YYNGEE. V dropped 0 bases and J dropped 10; count of bases not matched to a gene: 7. The CDR3 spells CASSVGVAGGGEQFF. The CDR3 DNA reads TGTGCCAGCAGCGTAGGAGTAGCGGGAGGCGGCGAGCAGTTCTTC. Full variable domain (rest looked up from reference TRBV9 and TRBJ2-1): DSGVTQTPKHLITATGQRVTLRCSPRSGDLSVYWYQQSLDQGLQFLIQYYNGEERAKGNILERFSAQQFPDLHSELNLSSLELGDSALYFCASSVGVAGGGEQFFGPGTRLTVL.

The chain recombines TRBV19 with TRBJ2-7; 7 bases are shared with TRBD1. The V gene's germline CDR1 is LNHDA and CDR2 SQIVND (reference sequence). The CDR3 has 13 residues. Germline trimming cut 8 bases from V and 4 bases from J; bases unmatched to any gene: 8. This chain's CDR3 is CASSRDSRYEQYF. Here the CDR3 DNA reads TGTGCCAGTTCACGGGACAGTAGGTACGAGCAGTACTTC.

The V and J genes are TRBV19 and TRBJ2-7, with a possible D match to TRBD1 (7 bases). From germline, CDR1 is LNHDA and CDR2 SQIVND (reference sequence). The CDR3 has 14 amino acids. V was shortened by 8 bases and J by 5 bases, with 19 bases between the two germline ends. The CDR3 coding sequence is TGTGCCAGTCAACCCCGGGGGACAGCTGACGAGCAGTACTTC. Protein sequence: CASQPRGTADEQYF.

The rearrangement links TRBV5-1 to TRBJ1-1; no firm D call. The CDR3 sequence is 15 residues long. Germline values: CDR1 SGHRS, CDR2 YFSETQ. The germline V and J ends were trimmed by 0 bases and 0 bases, with 9 bases remaining between them. The DNA of the CDR3 is TGCGCCAGCAGCTTGGGGGCGGCCATGAACACTGAAGCTTTCTTT. It is translated as CASSLGAAMNTEAFF.

This chain joins TRBV19 and TRBJ1-2; D call uncertain. Germline V gene sequence: CDR1 LNHDA, CDR2 SQIVND (reference sequence). The V and J ends lost 5 bases and 3 bases respectively, with 10 bases between them. This CDR3 contains 13 residues. CDR3 DNA: TGTGCCAGTAGTCCCGATAGTGACTATGGCTACACCTTC. It encodes CASSPDSDYGYTF.

The rearrangement links TRBV5-1 to TRBJ2-1; tentatively, D is TRBD1 or TRBD2 (6 bases each). This CDR3 has 15 residues. The germline CDR1 and CDR2 sequences are SGHRS and YFSETQ. V was pared by 1 base and J by 4 bases, with 12 bases between. The DNA for the CDR3 is TGCGCCAGCAGCTTGTCTGGGGGGACATACAATGAGCAGTTCTTC. This encodes CASSLSGGTYNEQFF.

The gene calls are TRBV5-1 and TRBJ2-7, with D unclear. Germline CDR1 SGHRS, CDR2 YFSETQ. The CDR3 consists of 14 residues. The ends were cut back, 0 bases at V and 0 bases at J, with 7 bases in the middle. The CDR3 coding sequence is TGCGCCAGCAGCTTGGGAGTTAGCTCCTACGAGCAGTACTTC. The encoded protein is CASSLGVSSYEQYF.

The chain employs TRBV5-4 and TRBJ2-7; tentatively, D is TRBD2 (6 bases). V gave up 0 bases and J gave up 3 bases, with 10 bases separating them. This CDR3 comprises 14 residues. Germline CDR1 SGHNT, CDR2 YYREEE (reference sequence). The DNA of the CDR3 is TGTGCCAGCAGCTTGGATCTAGCGAACTACGAGCAGTACTTC. It encodes CASSLDLANYEQYF.

This chain links TRBV28 with TRBJ2-4, with D possibly matching TRBD2 (6 bases). The CDR3 loop spans 14 amino acids. CDR1 is MDHEN and CDR2 is SYDVKM in the germline V gene. V was pared by 7 bases and J by 7 bases, with 17 bases between. The CDR3 loop reads CASKNSGGGNIQYF. In DNA form, the CDR3 reads TGTGCCAGCAAAAATAGCGGAGGAGGGAACATTCAGTACTTC. The full variable domain, completed using reference TRBV28 and TRBJ2-4, is DVKVTQSSRYLVKRTGEKVFLECVQDMDHENMFWYRQDPGLGLRLIYFSYDVKMKEKGDIPEGYSVSREKKERFSLILESASTNQTSMYLCASKNSGGGNIQYFGAGTRLSVL.

DNA of the CDR3: TGCGCCAGCAGCCAAAATAGCGGGACCCCCTACAATGAGCAGTTCTTC. Its protein is CASSQNSGTPYNEQFF. This sequence joins TRBV4-1 and TRBJ2-1, with TRBD2 identical over 8 bases. The CDR3 sequence is 16 residues long. The junction had 5 bases not matched to a gene; V was cut back by 2 bases and J by 2 bases. Germline V gene lookup returns CDR1 MGHRA and CDR2 YSYEKL.

By share, this clone ranks as medium-sized. This chain links TRBV19 with TRBJ2-7; TRBD2 matches 10 bases. Trimming at V came to 10 bases and at J to 3 bases, leaving 6 bases not matched to a gene. Per the germline V gene, CDR1 is LNHDA and CDR2 is SQIVND (reference sequence). The CDR3 totals 13 residues. Here the CDR3 DNA reads TGTGCCACAGCACGGACTAGCGGCTACGAGCAGTACTTC. Translating it yields CATARTSGYEQYF.

This clone has just one count. The J gene is TRBJ1-1, the V gene TRBV11-2, with unresolved D. The CDR3 is 14 residues long. CDR1 is SGHAT and CDR2 is FQNNGV in the germline V gene. V lost 5 bases and J lost 9, with 19 bases in between. The CDR3 spells CASSPRVGVEKAFF. The DNA for the CDR3 is TGTGCCAGCAGCCCTAGGGTCGGGGTGGAGAAAGCTTTCTTT.

The V call is TRBV28, the J call TRBJ1-2, with D perhaps matching TRBD1 (5 bases). CDR1 is MDHEN, CDR2 SYDVKM, per germline. The length of the CDR3 is 14 residues. Trimming took off 1 base at V and 5 bases at J, with 11 bases between the two ends. The CDR3 spells CASSLSGLGYGYTF. The CDR3 nucleotides are TGTGCCAGCAGTTTATCAGGGTTGGGATATGGCTACACCTTC.

The chain uses TRBV7-9 and TRBJ1-5, with D perhaps matching TRBD1 (5 bases). Germline loops: CDR1 SEHNR, CDR2 FQNEAQ (reference sequence). There are 15 residues in the CDR3. V was trimmed by 5 bases and J by 1 base, leaving 12 bases between them. CDR3 residues: CASSQTAGSNQPQHF. In nucleotides, the CDR3 is TGTGCCAGCAGCCAGACAGCGGGGAGCAATCAGCCCCAGCATTTT.